This T cell receptor beta chain was sequenced in a study of cytomegalovirus exposure and HLA in healthy donors. Study-wide results and limits: Usually a TCR sequence was rare, but some public TCRs were found in many donors.

The CDR3 covers 15 residues. V was pared by 3 bases and J by 0 bases, with 11 bases between. Germline CDR1 is SGHRS and CDR2 is YFSETQ. Some clones are missing from TCRdb's copy, which holds only in-frame ones; the method was immunoSEQ multiplex PCR. There are under 150,000 clones in the sample; 80% to 90% occur only once, and almost 1.5% lies in the top ten. Comment on this clone: Its antigen is currently unknown.

This TCR derives from a woman in her thirties in good health and CMV-seronegative. The rearrangement uses TRBV5-1 and TRBJ2-3; D is possibly TRBD2 (6 bases). Sequenced sample: PBMCs. The CDR3 loop is CASSSGLPSTDTQYF. The CDR3 bases are TGCGCCAGCAGCTCGGGACTCCCCAGCACAGATACGCAGTATTTT.